The source of this T cell receptor beta chain is a study of T cell responses to AZD1222 COVID-19 vaccine. This clone was detected only once. The antigen remains undetermined. Investigators merged groups given second doses at roughly 4 or roughly 12 weeks. Measured with immunoSEQ multiplex PCR; TCRdb has only the in-frame clones, and not every one. The sample lists about 120,000 clones; about 89% were seen once. Trimming left V 5 bases short and J 2 bases short, with 13 bases between. CDR3 length: 15 residues. CDR1 is LNHDA and CDR2 is SQIVND in the germline V gene (reference sequence). Study results and limitations: The sample set comprised mostly white British donors with more females, and clonal diversity was possibly underestimated.

The chain combines TRBV19 with TRBJ1-3; D is uncertain. Sequencing used peripheral blood, obtained 28 days after the second AZD1222 dose. The receptor was derived from an adult who received the AZD1222 COVID-19 vaccine. The CDR3 nucleotides read TGTGCCAGTAGTGTGGCCGGTGGAACTGGAAACACCATATATTTT. The encoded protein is CASSVAGGTGNTIYF.